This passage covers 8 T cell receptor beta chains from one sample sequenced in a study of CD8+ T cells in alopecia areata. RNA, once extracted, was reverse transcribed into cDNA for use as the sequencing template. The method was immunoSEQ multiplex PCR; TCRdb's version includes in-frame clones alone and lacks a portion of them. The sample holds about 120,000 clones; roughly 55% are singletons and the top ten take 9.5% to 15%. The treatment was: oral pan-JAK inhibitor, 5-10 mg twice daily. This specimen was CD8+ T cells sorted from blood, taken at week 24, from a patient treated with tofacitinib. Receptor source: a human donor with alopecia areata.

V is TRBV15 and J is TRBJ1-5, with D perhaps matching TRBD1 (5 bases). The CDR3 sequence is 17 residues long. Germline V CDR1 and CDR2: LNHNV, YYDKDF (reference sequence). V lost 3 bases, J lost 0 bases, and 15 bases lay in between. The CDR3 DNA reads TGTGCCACCAGCAGCGAACCGGGGGGTTATAGCAATCAGCCCCAGCATTTT. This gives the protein CATSSEPGGYSNQPQHF.

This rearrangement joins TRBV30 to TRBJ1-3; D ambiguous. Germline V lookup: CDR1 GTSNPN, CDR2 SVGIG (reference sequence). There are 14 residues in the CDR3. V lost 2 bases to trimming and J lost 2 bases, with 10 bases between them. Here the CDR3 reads CAWSLVGAGNTIYF. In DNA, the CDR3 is TGTGCCTGGAGTCTTGTGGGCGCTGGAAACACCATATATTTT.

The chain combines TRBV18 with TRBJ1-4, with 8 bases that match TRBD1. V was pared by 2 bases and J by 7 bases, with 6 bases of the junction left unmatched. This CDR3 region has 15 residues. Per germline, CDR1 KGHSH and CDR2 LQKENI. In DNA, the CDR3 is TGTGCCAGCTCACCATCAGGGGGCTTGGGTGAAAAACTGTTTTTT. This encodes CASSPSGGLGEKLFF.

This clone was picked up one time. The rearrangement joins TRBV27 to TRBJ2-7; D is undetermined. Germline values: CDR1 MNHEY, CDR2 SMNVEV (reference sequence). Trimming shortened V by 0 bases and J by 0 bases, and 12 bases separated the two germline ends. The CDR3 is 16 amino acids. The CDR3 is CASSLSWAYSSYEQYF. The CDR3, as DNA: TGTGCCAGCAGTTTATCGTGGGCTTACAGCTCCTACGAGCAGTACTTC.

For the CDR3, the DNA is TGTGCCAGCAGCCCCCCGGGGAATGAAAAACTGTTTTTT. Its translation: CASSPPGNEKLFF. The chain uses TRBV25-1 and TRBJ1-4, with unresolved D. Germline CDR1 is MGHDK and CDR2 is SYGVNS. The CDR3 has 13 amino acids. Trimming removed 6 bases at V and 5 bases at J, with 10 bases between.

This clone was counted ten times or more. In nucleotides, the CDR3 is TGTGCCAGTAAAGACCCCGGGACGGATCTTAATTCACCCCTCCACTTT. Translated, it gives CASKDPGTDLNSPLHF. This rearrangement joins TRBV19 to TRBJ1-6; maybe TRBD1 (5 bases). The CDR3 extends over 16 amino acids. The V and J ends lost 7 bases and 6 bases respectively, with 19 bases between them. Germline V lookup: CDR1 LNHDA, CDR2 SQIVND (reference sequence).

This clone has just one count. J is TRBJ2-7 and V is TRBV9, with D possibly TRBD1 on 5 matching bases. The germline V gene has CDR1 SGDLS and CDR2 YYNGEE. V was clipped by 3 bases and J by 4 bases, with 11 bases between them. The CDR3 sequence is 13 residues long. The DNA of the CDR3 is TGTGCCAGCAGCGGTGGACGGACATACGAGCAGTACTTC. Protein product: CASSGGRTYEQYF.

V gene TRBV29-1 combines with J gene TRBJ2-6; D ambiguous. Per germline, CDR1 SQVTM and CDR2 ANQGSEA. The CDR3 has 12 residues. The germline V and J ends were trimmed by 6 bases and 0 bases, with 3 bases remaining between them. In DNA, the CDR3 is TGCAGCGTCTTCTCTGGGGCCAACGTCCTGACTTTC. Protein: CSVFSGANVLTF. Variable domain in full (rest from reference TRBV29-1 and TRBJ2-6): SAVISQKPSRDICQRGTSLTIQCQVDSQVTMMFWYRQQPGQSLTLIATANQGSEATYESGFVIDKFPISRPNLTFSTLTVSNMSPEDSSIYLCSVFSGANVLTFGAGSRLTVL.